This T cell receptor beta chain was found in a study of CD8 T cells in ankylosing spondylitis. Points from the study as a whole: Earlier studies detected some motif variants in reactive arthritis synovial fluid and blood.

Each CDR3 protein is one row after TCRdb ran MiXCR on the 5' RACE reads. Of about 130,000 distinct CDR3 sequences detected, approximately 9.9% appear once; the ten largest clones hold 3.3%. The count of this clonotype is one. Its antigen is not known. The TCR comes from a male donor with ankylosing spondylitis or in good health (not recorded which). The sample consisted of blood, either unsorted or a sorted T cell fraction (not recorded which).

CDR3 sequence reads: CASQDRGAKNIQYF. CDR3 nucleotides: TGTGCCAGCCAGGACAGAGGAGCCAAAAACATTCAGTACTTC. The genes are TRBV5-5 and TRBJ2-4, with D possibly being TRBD1 (6 bases). The germline V gene encodes CDR1 SGHKS and CDR2 YYEKEE (reference sequence). The CDR3 is 14 amino acids. With 7 bases removed from V and 0 bases from J, the gap between germline ends came to 11 bases. Full variable domain (remainder filled in from reference TRBV5-5 and TRBJ2-4): DAGVTQSPTHLIKTRGQQVTLRCSPISGHKSVSWYQQVLGQGPQFIFQYYEKEERGRGNFPDRFSARQFPNYSSELNVNALLLGDSALYLCASQDRGAKNIQYFGAGTRLSVL.